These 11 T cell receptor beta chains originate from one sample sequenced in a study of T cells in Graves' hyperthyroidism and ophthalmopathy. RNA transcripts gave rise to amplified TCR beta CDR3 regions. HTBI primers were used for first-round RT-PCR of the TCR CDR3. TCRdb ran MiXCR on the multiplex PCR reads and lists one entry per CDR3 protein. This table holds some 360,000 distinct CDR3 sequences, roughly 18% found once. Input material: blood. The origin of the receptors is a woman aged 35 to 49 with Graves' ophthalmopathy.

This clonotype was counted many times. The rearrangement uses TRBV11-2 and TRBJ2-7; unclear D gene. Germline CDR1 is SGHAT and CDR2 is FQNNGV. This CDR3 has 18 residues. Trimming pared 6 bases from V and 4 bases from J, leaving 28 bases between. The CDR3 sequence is CASRPLKTAHINRYEQYF. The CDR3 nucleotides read TGTGCCAGCAGACCCCTCAAAACAGCGCACATAAACCGTTACGAGCAGTACTTC.

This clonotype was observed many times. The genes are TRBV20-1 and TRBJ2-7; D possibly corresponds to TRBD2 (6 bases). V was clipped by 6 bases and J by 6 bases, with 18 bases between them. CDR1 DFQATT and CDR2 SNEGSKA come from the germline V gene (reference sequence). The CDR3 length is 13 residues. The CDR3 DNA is TGCAGTGCCGAGAGGGGAGGTGGCGGCGAGCAGTACTTC. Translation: CSAERGGGGEQYF.

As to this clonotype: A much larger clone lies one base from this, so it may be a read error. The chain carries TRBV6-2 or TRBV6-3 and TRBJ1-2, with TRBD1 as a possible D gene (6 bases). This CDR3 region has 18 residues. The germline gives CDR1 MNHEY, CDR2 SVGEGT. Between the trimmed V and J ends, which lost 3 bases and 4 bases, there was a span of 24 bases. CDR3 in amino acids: CASSYYIQGSSSGYGYTF. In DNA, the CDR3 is TGTGCCAGCAGTTATTATATCCAGGGGTCTTCATCGGGCTATGGCTACACCTTC.

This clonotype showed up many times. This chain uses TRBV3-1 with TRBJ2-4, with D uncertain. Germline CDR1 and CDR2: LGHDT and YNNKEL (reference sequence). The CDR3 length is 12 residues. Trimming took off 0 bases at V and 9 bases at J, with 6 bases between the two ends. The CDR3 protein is CASSQEGPIQYF. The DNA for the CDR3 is TGTGCCAGCAGCCAAGAAGGTCCCATTCAGTACTTC.

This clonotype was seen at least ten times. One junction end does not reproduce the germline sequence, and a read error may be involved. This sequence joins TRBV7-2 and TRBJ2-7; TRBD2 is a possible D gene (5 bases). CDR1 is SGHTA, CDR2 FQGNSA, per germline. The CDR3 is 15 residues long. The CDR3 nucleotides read TGTGCCAGCACCTTAAGTTCGAGGGAGACCTACGAGCAGTACTTC. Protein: CASTLSSRETYEQYF.

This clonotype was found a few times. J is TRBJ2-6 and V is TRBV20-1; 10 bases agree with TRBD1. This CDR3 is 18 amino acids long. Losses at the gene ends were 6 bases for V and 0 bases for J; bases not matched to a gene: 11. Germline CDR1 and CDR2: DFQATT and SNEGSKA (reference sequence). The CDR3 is CSARRRDRGYSGANVLTF. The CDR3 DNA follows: TGCAGTGCCCGCCGCCGGGACAGGGGATACTCTGGGGCCAACGTCCTGACTTTC.

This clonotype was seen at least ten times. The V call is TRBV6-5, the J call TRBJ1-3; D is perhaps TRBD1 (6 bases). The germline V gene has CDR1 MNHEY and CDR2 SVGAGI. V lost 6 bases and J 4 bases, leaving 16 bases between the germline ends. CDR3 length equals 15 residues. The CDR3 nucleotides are TGTGCCAGCAGAGCGGGACACTCACCGGGAAACACCATATATTTT. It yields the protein CASRAGHSPGNTIYF.

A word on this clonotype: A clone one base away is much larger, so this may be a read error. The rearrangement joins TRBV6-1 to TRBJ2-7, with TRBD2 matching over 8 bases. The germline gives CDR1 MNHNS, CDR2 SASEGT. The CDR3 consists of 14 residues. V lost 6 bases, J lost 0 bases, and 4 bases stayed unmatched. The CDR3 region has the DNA TGTGCCAGCAGGGGAGCGGGAGTCTCCTACGAGCAGTACTTC. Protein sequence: CASRGAGVSYEQYF.

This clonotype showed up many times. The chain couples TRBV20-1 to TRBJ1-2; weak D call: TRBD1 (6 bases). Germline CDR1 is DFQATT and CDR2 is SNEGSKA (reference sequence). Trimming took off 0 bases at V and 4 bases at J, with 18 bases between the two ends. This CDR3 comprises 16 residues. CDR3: CSARDPGQSPSYGYTF. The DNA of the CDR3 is TGCAGTGCTAGAGACCCAGGACAGAGTCCTTCCTATGGCTACACCTTC.

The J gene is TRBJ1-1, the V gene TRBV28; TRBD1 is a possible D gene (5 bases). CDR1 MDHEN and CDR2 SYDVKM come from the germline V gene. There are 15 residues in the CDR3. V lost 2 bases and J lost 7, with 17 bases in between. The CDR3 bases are TGTGCCAGCAGTTTAGGATGGGGGGGGAAGGGTGAAGCTTTCTTT. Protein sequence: CASSLGWGGKGEAFF.

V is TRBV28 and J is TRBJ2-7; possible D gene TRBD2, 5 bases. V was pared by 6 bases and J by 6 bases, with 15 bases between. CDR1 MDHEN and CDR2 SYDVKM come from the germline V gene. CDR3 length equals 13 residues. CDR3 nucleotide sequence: TGTGCCAGCAGCGGACTTCTCGTGGGCGAGCAGTACTTC. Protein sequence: CASSGLLVGEQYF.